This TCR beta chain was captured by sequencing in a study of blood T cell repertoires in COVID-19. Study-wide background: Samples of COVID-19 (acute and convalescent) were obtained from the United States, Italy and Spain. The analysed material was cDNA or gDNA that came from T cells, B-cell-depleted T cells, or PBMCs.

V trimming: 0 bases; J trimming: 0 bases; junction bases outside the gene matches: 11. The CDR3 totals 19 residues. Germline V gives CDR1 LGHDT, CDR2 YNNKEL (reference sequence). Under the authors' procedure: Estimation of nucleated cell counts was performed using reference gene primer amplification. Only in-frame clones appear in the TCRdb table, and some are missing; sequencing was by immunoSEQ multiplex PCR. The V and J calls and clone size come from that table; D and trimming were worked out from the DNA. The table shows 150,000 to 200,000 clones, with around 82% occurring only once. Sequencing input: peripheral blood. The sequence came from a woman aged 80 or over with acute or convalescent COVID-19. The J gene is TRBJ2-3, the V gene TRBV3-1 (or the pseudogene TRBV3-2); 8 bases agree with TRBD2. The CDR3 region is CASSQEYPLAGHSTDTQYF. The CDR3 nucleotides read TGTGCCAGCAGCCAAGAGTACCCTCTAGCGGGCCATAGCACAGATACGCAGTATTTT.